Only a few counts were recorded for the clone carrying this T cell receptor beta chain. Its antigen is still unknown. The data derive from a study of cytomegalovirus exposure and HLA in healthy donors. Study-wide results and limits: Cytomegalovirus status, reportedly, was diagnosed with high specificity and sensitivity by the classifier. Cytomegalovirus association was listed for about 170 TCR beta chains.

Assay used: immunoSEQ multiplex PCR; TCRdb lists only in-frame clones, some missing. The table includes approximately 58,000 clones, roughly 90% detected once. CDR1 and CDR2 (germline): LNHDA, SQIVND (reference sequence). The CDR3 runs to 15 residues. Trimming shortened V by 7 bases and J by 0 bases, and 16 bases separated the two germline ends. Sequencing was performed on PBMCs. J is TRBJ2-7 and V is TRBV19; a weak D match, TRBD2 (6 bases). The origin of this receptor is a woman under 40 in good health and CMV-seronegative. The CDR3 coding sequence is TGTGCCAGTAATCTCTCGGGACTTAGCTCCTACGAGCAGTACTTC. Translation gives CASNLSGLSSYEQYF.